The next 10 T cell receptor beta chains were all read from a single sample in a study of Ad26.COV2.S vaccination and SARS-CoV-2 variants. Specified treatment: some 19 received Ad26.COV2.S at low or high dose, single or two shots; 5 received placebo; per-sample allocation not given. Samples were taken on day 63 after the first vaccine or placebo injection. Sequencing used immunoSEQ multiplex PCR; TCRdb keeps in-frame clones, though not all of them. The sample lists some 250,000 clones; approximately 88% were seen once. Sequences were derived from peripheral blood, sampled in a trial of Ad26.COV2.S vaccine versus placebo. The receptors come from a person between 18 and 60 years old who received the Ad26.COV2.S COVID-19 vaccine or a placebo.

The V call is TRBV6-2 or TRBV6-3, the J call TRBJ1-2; TRBD1 matches 8 bases. CDR1 is MNHEY and CDR2 is SVGEGT in the germline V gene. This CDR3 spans 16 amino acids. V gave up 2 bases and J gave up 7 bases; unmatched junction bases: 12. The CDR3 bases are TGTGCCAGCAGTTACGGATCCGGGACAGGTTTTATTGGCTACACCTTC. It is translated as CASSYGSGTGFIGYTF.

The chain combines TRBV4-3 with TRBJ2-1; 9 bases agree with TRBD1. The CDR3 loop spans 15 amino acids. Germline lookup yields CDR1 LGHNA and CDR2 YSLEER. The trim removed 5 bases at V and 8 bases at J, leaving 10 bases unmatched. The CDR3 here is CASSFSGQGYYEQFF. CDR3 nucleotide sequence: TGCGCCAGCAGCTTTAGTGGACAGGGGTACTATGAGCAGTTCTTC.

A single count supports this clone. The CDR3 region has the DNA TGTGCCAGCAGCCAAGGGGAATTGGGACGTAACTATGGCTACACCTTC. This codes for CASSQGELGRNYGYTF. This chain joins TRBV3-1 (or the pseudogene TRBV3-2) and TRBJ1-2; maybe TRBD1 (5 bases). Germline CDR1 is LGHDT and CDR2 is YNNKEL (reference sequence). V was shortened by 1 base and J by 1 base, with 13 bases between the two germline ends. The CDR3 loop spans 16 amino acids.

This clone has only one observation. The rearrangement joins TRBV6-2 or TRBV6-3 to TRBJ1-5, with D uncertain. Trimming cost V 5 bases and J 3 bases, with 8 bases left between them. Per germline, CDR1 MNHEY and CDR2 SVGEGT. The CDR3 runs 13 residues. CDR3 DNA: TGTGCCAGCAGTAGGACCCCCAATCAGCCCCAGCATTTT. Translation: CASSRTPNQPQHF.

The genes are TRBV5-1 and TRBJ1-1; TRBD1 aligns across 8 bases. Germline values: CDR1 SGHRS, CDR2 YFSETQ. After removal of 4 bases from V and 0 bases from J, the junction contained 5 bases not matched to a gene. CDR3 length equals 15 residues. Written as DNA, the CDR3 is TGCGCCAGCAGCCCCTTGACAGGGGTGAACACTGAAGCTTTCTTT. This translates into CASSPLTGVNTEAFF. The full variable domain, in which reference TRBV5-1 and TRBJ1-1 provide the parts outside the CDR3, is KAGVTQTPRYLIKTRGQQVTLSCSPISGHRSVSWYQQTPGQGLQFLFEYFSETQRNKGNFPGRFSGRQFSNSRSEMNVSTLELGDSALYLCASSPLTGVNTEAFFGQGTRLTVV.

This chain joins TRBV30 and TRBJ1-4, with D perhaps TRBD1 (6 bases). V dropped 1 base and J dropped 6 bases, with 12 bases sitting between them. Per germline, CDR1 GTSNPN and CDR2 SVGIG (reference sequence). The CDR3 is 14 amino acids. The CDR3 reads CAWSATGIYEKLFF. The CDR3, as DNA: TGTGCCTGGAGTGCAACAGGGATTTATGAAAAACTGTTTTTT. Together with reference TRBV30 and TRBJ1-4, the CDR3 gives the full variable domain: SQTIHQWPATLVQPVGSPLSLECTVEGTSNPNLYWYRQAAGRGLQLLFYSVGIGQISSEVPQNLSASRPQDRQFILSSKKLLLSDSGFYLCAWSATGIYEKLFFGSGTQLSVL.

The chain couples TRBV18 to TRBJ2-7; no clear D gene. Germline V gene sequence: CDR1 KGHSH, CDR2 LQKENI. CDR3 length equals 13 residues. The germline V and J ends were trimmed by 3 bases and 2 bases, with 8 bases remaining between them. The CDR3, as DNA: TGTGCCAGCTCACCGGCCGTAGCCTACGAGCAGTACTTC. Protein sequence: CASSPAVAYEQYF.

This clone was detected only once. CDR3 loop: CASSRDAKKLFF. In DNA, the CDR3 is TGTGCCAGCAGCCGGGACGCCAAAAAACTGTTTTTT. The chain carries TRBV27 and TRBJ1-4; a possible D gene is TRBD1 (5 bases). Germline V lookup: CDR1 MNHEY, CDR2 SMNVEV (reference sequence). V dropped 6 bases and J dropped 9 bases, with 11 bases sitting between them. The CDR3 spans 12 residues.

This clone is a singleton in its sample. The chain joins TRBV18 to TRBJ2-1; 8 nucleotides agree with TRBD2. The CDR3 runs to 18 residues. The germline CDR1 and CDR2 sequences are KGHSH and LQKENI. Trimming removed 1 base from V and 0 bases from J; junction bases left unmatched: 8. The CDR3 sequence: CASSPQSGGPPSYNEQFF. In nucleotides, the CDR3 is TGTGCCAGCTCACCACAGAGCGGGGGACCTCCCTCCTACAATGAGCAGTTCTTC.

The V call is TRBV14, the J call TRBJ1-6; D possibly corresponds to TRBD1 (6 bases). V was clipped by 6 bases and J by 9 bases, with 12 bases between them. CDR1 is SGHDN, CDR2 FVKESK, per germline. The CDR3 totals 13 residues. CDR3: CASSQQGSSPLHF. CDR3 in DNA: TGTGCCAGCAGTCAACAGGGTAGTTCACCCCTCCACTTT.